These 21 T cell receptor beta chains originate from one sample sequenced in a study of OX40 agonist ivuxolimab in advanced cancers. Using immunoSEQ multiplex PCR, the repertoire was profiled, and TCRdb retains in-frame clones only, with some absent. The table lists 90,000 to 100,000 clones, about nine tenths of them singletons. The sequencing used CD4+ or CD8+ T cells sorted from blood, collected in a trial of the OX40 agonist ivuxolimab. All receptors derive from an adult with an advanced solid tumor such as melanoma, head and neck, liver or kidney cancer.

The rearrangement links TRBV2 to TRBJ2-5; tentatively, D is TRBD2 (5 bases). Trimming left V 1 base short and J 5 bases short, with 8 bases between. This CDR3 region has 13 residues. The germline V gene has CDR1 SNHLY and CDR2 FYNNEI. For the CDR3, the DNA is TGTGCCAGCAGTGAAGTTAGAGGGGAGACCCAGTACTTC. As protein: CASSEVRGETQYF.

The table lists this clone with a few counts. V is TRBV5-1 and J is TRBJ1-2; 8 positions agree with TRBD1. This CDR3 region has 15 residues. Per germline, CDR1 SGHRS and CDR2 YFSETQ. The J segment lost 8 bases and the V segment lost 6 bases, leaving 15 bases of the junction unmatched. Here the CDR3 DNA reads TGCGCCAGCACCCTGACAGGGGATGCGGTTGGAGGCTACACCTTC. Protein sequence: CASTLTGDAVGGYTF.

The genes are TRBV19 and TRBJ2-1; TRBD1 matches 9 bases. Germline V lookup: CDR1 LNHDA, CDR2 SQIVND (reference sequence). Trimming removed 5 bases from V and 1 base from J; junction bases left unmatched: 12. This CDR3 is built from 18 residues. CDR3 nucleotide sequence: TGTGCCAGTAGTCACGTGGGACAGGGCTTAGATTCCTACAATGAGCAGTTCTTC. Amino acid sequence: CASSHVGQGLDSYNEQFF.

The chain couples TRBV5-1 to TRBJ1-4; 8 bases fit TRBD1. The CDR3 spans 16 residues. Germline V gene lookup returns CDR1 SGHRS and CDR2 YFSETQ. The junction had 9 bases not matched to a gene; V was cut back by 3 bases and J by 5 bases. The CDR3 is CASSYYSQGANEKLFF. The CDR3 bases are TGCGCCAGCAGCTATTATTCCCAGGGGGCGAATGAAAAACTGTTTTTT.

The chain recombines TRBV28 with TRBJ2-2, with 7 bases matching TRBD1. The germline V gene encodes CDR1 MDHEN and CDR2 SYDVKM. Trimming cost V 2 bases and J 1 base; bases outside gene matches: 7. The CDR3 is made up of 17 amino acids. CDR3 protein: CASSLGLRTGNTGELFF. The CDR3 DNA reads TGTGCCAGCAGTTTAGGTCTCCGGACAGGGAACACCGGGGAGCTGTTTTTT.

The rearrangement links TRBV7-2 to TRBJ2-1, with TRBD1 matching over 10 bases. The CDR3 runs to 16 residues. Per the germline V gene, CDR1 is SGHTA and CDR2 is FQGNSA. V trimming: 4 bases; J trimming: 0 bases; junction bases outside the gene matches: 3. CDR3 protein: CASSSRQGASYNEQFF. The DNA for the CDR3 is TGTGCCAGCAGCTCGCGACAGGGGGCCTCCTACAATGAGCAGTTCTTC.

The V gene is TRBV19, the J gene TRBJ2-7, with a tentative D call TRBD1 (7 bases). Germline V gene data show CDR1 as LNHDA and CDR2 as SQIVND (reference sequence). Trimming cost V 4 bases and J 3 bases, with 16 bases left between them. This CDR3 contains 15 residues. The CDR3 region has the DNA TGTGCCAGTAGTAGCCGACAGGGAGGAGGCTACGAGCAGTACTTC. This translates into CASSSRQGGGYEQYF.

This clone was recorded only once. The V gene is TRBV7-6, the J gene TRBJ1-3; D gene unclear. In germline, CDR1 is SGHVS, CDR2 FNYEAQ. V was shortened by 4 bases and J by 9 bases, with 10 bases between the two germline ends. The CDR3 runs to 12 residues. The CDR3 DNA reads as TGTGCCAGCAGCTATGATGGGGTCACCATATATTTT. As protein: CASSYDGVTIYF.

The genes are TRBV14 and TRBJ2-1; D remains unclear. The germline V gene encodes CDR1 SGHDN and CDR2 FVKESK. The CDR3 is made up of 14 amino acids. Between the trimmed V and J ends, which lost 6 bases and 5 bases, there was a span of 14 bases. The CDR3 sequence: CASSRQVRNNEQFF. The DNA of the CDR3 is TGTGCCAGCAGTCGACAAGTCCGGAACAATGAGCAGTTCTTC. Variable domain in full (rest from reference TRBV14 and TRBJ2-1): EAGVTQFPSHSVIEKGQTVTLRCDPISGHDNLYWYRRVMGKEIKFLLHFVKESKQDESGMPNNRFLAERTGGTYSTLKVQPAELEDSGVYFCASSRQVRNNEQFFGPGTRLTVL.

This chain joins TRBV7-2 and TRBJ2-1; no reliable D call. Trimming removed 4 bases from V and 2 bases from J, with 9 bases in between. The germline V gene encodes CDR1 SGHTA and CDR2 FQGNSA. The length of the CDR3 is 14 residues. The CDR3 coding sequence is TGTGCCAGCAGCTACAGTCAAGCCTACAATGAGCAGTTCTTC. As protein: CASSYSQAYNEQFF.

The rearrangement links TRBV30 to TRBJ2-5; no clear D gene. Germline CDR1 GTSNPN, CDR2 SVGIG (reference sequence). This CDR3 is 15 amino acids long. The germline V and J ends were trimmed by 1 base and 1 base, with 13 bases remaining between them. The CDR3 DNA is TGTGCCTGGAGTGGAAGGGCGGTGGGCCAAGAGACCCAGTACTTC. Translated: CAWSGRAVGQETQYF. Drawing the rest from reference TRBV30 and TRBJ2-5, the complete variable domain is SQTIHQWPATLVQPVGSPLSLECTVEGTSNPNLYWYRQAAGRGLQLLFYSVGIGQISSEVPQNLSASRPQDRQFILSSKKLLLSDSGFYLCAWSGRAVGQETQYFGPGTRLLVL.

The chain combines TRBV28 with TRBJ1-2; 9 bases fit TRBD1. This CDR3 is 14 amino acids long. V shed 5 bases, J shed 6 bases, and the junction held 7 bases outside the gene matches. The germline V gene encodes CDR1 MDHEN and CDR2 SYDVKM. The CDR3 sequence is CASSKWTGDHGYTF. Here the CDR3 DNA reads TGTGCCAGCAGTAAATGGACAGGGGACCATGGCTACACCTTC.

CDR3 residues: CASSRGQGEGYTF. CDR3 DNA sequence: TGTGCCAGCTCACGGGGACAGGGAGAAGGCTACACCTTC. The chain recombines TRBV18 with TRBJ1-2; 9 bases line up with TRBD1. Looked up from germline, CDR1 is KGHSH and CDR2 is LQKENI. The CDR3 length is 13 residues. Germline trimming cut 4 bases from V and 8 bases from J; bases unmatched to any gene: 5.

The CDR3 loop is CASIQGGSNQPQHF. The CDR3 DNA reads as TGTGCCAGCATTCAAGGGGGGTCTAATCAGCCCCAGCATTTT. The chain joins TRBV28 to TRBJ1-5; TRBD1 is a possible D gene (6 bases). Germline V CDR1 and CDR2: MDHEN, SYDVKM. This CDR3 has 14 amino acids. V shed 7 bases and J shed 4 bases, with 14 bases lying between them.

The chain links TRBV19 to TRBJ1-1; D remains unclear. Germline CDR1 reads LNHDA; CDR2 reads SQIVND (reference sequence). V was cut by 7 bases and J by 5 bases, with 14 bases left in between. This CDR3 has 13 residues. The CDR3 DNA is TGTGCCAGTACCCCCCTTGAGGTAACTGAAGCTTTCTTT. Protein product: CASTPLEVTEAFF.

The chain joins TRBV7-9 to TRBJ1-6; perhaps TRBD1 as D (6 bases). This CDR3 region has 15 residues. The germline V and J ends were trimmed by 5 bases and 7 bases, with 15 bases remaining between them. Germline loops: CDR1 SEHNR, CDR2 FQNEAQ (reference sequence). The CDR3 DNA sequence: TGTGCCAGCAGCGTCCGGGACACCGGCAATTCACCCCTCCACTTT. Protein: CASSVRDTGNSPLHF.

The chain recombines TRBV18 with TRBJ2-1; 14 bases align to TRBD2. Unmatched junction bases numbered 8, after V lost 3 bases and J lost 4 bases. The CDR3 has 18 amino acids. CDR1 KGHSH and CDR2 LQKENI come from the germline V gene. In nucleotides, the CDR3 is TGTGCCAGCTCACCGACTAGCGGGAGGGCCAGAGGGTACAATGAGCAGTTCTTC. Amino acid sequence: CASSPTSGRARGYNEQFF. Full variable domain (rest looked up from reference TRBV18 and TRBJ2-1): NAGVMQNPRHLVRRRGQEARLRCSPMKGHSHVYWYRQLPEEGLKFMVYLQKENIIDESGMPKERFSAEFPKEGPSILRIQQVVRGDSAAYFCASSPTSGRARGYNEQFFGPGTRLTVL.

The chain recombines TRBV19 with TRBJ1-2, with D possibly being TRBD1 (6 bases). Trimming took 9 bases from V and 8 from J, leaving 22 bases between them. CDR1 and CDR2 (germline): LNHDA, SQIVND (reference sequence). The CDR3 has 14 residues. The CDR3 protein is CASSLQGRLEGYTF. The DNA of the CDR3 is TGTGCCAGCAGCCTACAGGGAAGGTTGGAGGGCTACACCTTC.

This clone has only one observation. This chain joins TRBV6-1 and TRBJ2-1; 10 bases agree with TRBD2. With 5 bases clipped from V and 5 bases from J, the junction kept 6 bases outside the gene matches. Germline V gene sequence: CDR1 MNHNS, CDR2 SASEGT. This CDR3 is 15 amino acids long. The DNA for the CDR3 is TGTGCCAGCAGTCCTAGCGGGAGCCTCCACAATGAGCAGTTCTTC. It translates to CASSPSGSLHNEQFF.

The CDR3 loop is CASSLLTGRNTEAFF. The CDR3 coding sequence is TGTGCCAGCAGTTTATTGACAGGGCGGAACACTGAAGCTTTCTTT. This chain connects TRBV28 to TRBJ1-1; 7 bases map to TRBD1. Germline-derived CDR1 and CDR2 are MDHEN and SYDVKM. V lost 1 base and J lost 1; bases outside the gene matches: 3. The CDR3 covers 15 residues. The entire variable domain, with the rest obtained from reference TRBV28 and TRBJ1-1, is as follows: DVKVTQSSRYLVKRTGEKVFLECVQDMDHENMFWYRQDPGLGLRLIYFSYDVKMKEKGDIPEGYSVSREKKERFSLILESASTNQTSMYLCASSLLTGRNTEAFFGQGTRLTVV.

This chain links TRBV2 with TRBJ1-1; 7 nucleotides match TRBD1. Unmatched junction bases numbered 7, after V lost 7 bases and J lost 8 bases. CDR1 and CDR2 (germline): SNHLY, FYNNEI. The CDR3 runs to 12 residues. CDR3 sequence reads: CASIFWDSEAFF. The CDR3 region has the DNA TGTGCCAGCATCTTCTGGGACAGCGAAGCTTTCTTT.